Only a few counts were recorded for the clone carrying this T cell receptor (beta chain). The antigen is undetermined. The sample belongs to a study of T-cell memory formation after mild COVID-19. Whole-study context: Most TCR clusters belonged to a single donor. Study-level results: The SARS-CoV-2 specificity of second-wave clones reaching peak at day 37 remained unverified. Clones contracting over day 15 to 85 were CD4/CD8 balanced, with later expanders leaning CD4+.

TCRalpha and TCRbeta libraries used 5'RACE with constant-segment primers and UMIs. TCRdb passed the 5' RACE reads through MiXCR, listing each CDR3 protein once. The sample includes some 330,000 distinct CDR3 sequences, roughly 21% of them seen just once. V lost 0 bases and J 0 bases, leaving 15 bases between the germline ends. CDR3 length: 17 residues. Germline V gene data show CDR1 as SQVTM and CDR2 as ANQGSEA. The J gene is TRBJ2-1, the V gene TRBV29-1; D may be TRBD1 or TRBD2 (5 bases each). Source material: PBMCs or a T cell subset sorted from them (not recorded which). The receptor was isolated from an adult woman who had mild COVID-19 (a few samples of this study predate the infection). Cell type and time point are not known. DNA of the CDR3: TGCAGCGTTGAAGATTCCTACGGGACCCGCTCCTACAATGAGCAGTTCTTC. It is translated as CSVEDSYGTRSYNEQFF.